This TCR beta chain was captured by sequencing in a study of blood T cell repertoires in COVID-19. Study overall: The United States, Italy and Spain supplied acute and convalescent COVID-19 samples.

Produced via immunoSEQ multiplex PCR; TCRdb's table is partial and in-frame only. The sample yields 200,000 to 250,000 clones, around 85% seen once. This clonotype was sampled from a man aged 60 to 69 with acute or convalescent COVID-19. The sequenced sample was peripheral blood.

The CDR3 protein is CASSVDRLAGGSRLTDTQYF. CDR3 DNA: TGTGCCAGCAGCGTAGATCGGCTAGCGGGAGGGTCCCGCTTAACAGATACGCAGTATTTT. V gene TRBV9 combines with J gene TRBJ2-3; 12 bases map to TRBD2. The CDR3 contains 20 residues. Trimming at V came to 0 bases and at J to 3 bases, leaving 14 bases not matched to a gene. The germline V gene encodes CDR1 SGDLS and CDR2 YYNGEE. The full variable domain, with the rest looked up from reference TRBV9 and TRBJ2-3, is DSGVTQTPKHLITATGQRVTLRCSPRSGDLSVYWYQQSLDQGLQFLIQYYNGEERAKGNILERFSAQQFPDLHSELNLSSLELGDSALYFCASSVDRLAGGSRLTDTQYFGPGTRLTVL.